This T cell receptor (beta chain) was identified in a study of blood T cells in healthy people across ages. The length of the CDR3 is 13 residues. Germline assignment: CDR1 MDHEN and CDR2 SYDVKM. J gave up 2 bases and V 6 bases, and 2 bases lay outside the gene matches. This clonotype was seen more than once but under ten times. Its specificity is unknown. Next came a second PCR, run for about 7 to 12 cycles, which used a sample-barcoded 5' primer along with a J-beta primer mix. TCRdb re-called the 5' RACE reads with MiXCR, one entry per CDR3 protein. Here the sample spans approximately 960,000 distinct CDR3 sequences, around 29% being singletons. Whole-study findings and limits: With naive T cell percentage, TCR beta diversity showed a strong correlation.

Another study also made use of these data, one on T cells of mothers and their children. That paper notes: Every microgram of extracted RNA entered cDNA synthesis, roughly 1.5 ug per 15 ul. Inherited differences only slightly affect thymic shaping of TCR recombination output.

The receptor was derived from a woman in her thirties or forties in good health. The chain carries TRBV28 and TRBJ2-5; 8 nucleotides align to TRBD1. The sequenced material came from blood. This CDR3 reads CASSDRGQETQYF. Written as DNA, the CDR3 is TGTGCCAGCAGCGACAGGGGTCAAGAGACCCAGTACTTC.